The present T cell receptor (beta chain) was sequenced within a study of identical twins. Study-wide results and limits: In zero-insertion analyses, partial confounding could arise from invariant MAIT and iNKT cells. Out-of-frame beta chain sequences displayed weaker excess sharing between twins.

In its sample, this clonotype was seen many times. Antigen: not known. TCRdb called the 5' RACE reads again in MiXCR, with one record for every CDR3 protein. The sample holds around 100,000 distinct CDR3 sequences; 5.9% are singletons and the top ten take approximately 12%. All donors comprised healthy Caucasians. The CDR3 is made up of 13 amino acids. Trimming shortened V by 5 bases and J by 9 bases, and 14 bases separated the two germline ends. Germline CDR1 reads SGHTA; CDR2 reads FQGNSA. This TCR came from a woman in her 50s in good health. The J gene is TRBJ2-1, the V gene TRBV7-2; D not resolved. Sequenced: memory T cells sorted from blood. The CDR3 DNA follows: TGTGCCAGCAGCCAATACTCGAGGTTTGAGCAGTTCTTC. This gives the protein CASSQYSRFEQFF.